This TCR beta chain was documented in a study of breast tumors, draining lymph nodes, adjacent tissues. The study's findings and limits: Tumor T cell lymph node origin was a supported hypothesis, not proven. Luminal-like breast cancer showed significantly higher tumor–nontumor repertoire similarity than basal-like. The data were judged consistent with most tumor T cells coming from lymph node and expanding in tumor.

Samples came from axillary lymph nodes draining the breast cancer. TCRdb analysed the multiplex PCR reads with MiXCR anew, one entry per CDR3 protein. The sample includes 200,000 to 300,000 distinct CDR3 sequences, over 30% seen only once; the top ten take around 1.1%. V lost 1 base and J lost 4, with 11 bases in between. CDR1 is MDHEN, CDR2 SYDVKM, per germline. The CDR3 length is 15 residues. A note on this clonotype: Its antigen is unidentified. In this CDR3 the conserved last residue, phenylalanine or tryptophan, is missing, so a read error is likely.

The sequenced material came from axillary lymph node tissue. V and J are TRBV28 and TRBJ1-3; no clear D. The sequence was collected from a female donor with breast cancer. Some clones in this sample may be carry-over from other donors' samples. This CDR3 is CASSLSQGPGNTIYY. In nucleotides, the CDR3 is TGTGCCAGCAGTTTATCCCAAGGCCCAGGAAACACCATATATTAT.